This T cell receptor (beta chain) was recorded in a study of CD8 T cells in Susac syndrome. The ends were cut back, 1 base at V and 4 bases at J, with 7 bases in the middle. The germline CDR1 and CDR2 sequences are DFQATT and SNEGSKA (reference sequence). The CDR3 length is 12 residues. Random hexamers were used to reverse transcribe 0.5 to 1 ug of RNA. TCRdb itself ran the immunoSEQ multiplex PCR reads through MiXCR, one entry per CDR3 protein. The sample contains about 2,000 distinct CDR3 sequences, under 75% of which appear only once. Staining for CD27 and CD45RA defined the memory subsets that guided TEMRA sorting. This clonotype was seen once.

This TCR was recovered from a human donor with Susac syndrome. J is TRBJ1-2 and V is TRBV20-1, with no clear D. Sequencing was carried out using CD8+ TEMRA cells from PBMCs. Indicated subset: FACS-sorted terminally differentiated effector memory CD8+ T cells re-expressing CD45RA (CD8+ TEMRA). CDR3 DNA: TGCAGTGCTAGAGGAAGGCCCTATGGCTACACCTTC. It translates to CSARGRPYGYTF.